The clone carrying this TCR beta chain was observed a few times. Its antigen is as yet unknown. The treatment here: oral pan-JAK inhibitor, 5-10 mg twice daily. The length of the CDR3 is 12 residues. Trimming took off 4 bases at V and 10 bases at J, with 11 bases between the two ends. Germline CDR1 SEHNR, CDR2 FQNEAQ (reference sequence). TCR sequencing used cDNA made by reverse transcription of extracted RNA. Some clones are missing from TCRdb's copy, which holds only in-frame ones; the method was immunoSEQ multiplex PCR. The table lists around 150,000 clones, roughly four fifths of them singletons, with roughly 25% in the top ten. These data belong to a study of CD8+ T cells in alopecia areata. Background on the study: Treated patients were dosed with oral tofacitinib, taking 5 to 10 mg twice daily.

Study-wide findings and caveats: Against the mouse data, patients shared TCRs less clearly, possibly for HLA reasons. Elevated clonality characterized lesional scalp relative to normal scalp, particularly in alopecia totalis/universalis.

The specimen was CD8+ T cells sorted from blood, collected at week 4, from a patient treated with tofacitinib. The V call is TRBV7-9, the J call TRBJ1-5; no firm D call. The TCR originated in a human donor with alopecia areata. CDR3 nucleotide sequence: TGTGCCAGCAGCTATACTGAGGGACCCCAGCATTTT. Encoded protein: CASSYTEGPQHF.